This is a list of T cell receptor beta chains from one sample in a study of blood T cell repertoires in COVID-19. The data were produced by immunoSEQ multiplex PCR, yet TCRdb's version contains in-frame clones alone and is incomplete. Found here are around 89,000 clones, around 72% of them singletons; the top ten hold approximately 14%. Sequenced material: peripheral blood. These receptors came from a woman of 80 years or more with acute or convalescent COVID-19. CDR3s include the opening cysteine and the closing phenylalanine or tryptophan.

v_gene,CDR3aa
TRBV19,CASNRGLGRSNEKLFF
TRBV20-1,CSAIDRGTGNTIYF
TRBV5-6,CASSLGYNPYNEQFF
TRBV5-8,CASSLARRDQPQHF
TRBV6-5,CASSRSQGPEAFF
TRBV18,CASSPRLAGGFDEQFF
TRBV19,CASSIARFRRMNTEAFF
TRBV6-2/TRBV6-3,CASSQPHFRLLSAKNIQYF
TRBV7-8,CASSLRSGSTDTQYF
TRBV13,CTSSPTGPNYGYTF
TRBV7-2,CASSLLGQGGDTQYF
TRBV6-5,CASRLGLKKTQYF
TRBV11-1,CASSLRGSSYGYTF
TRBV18,CASSPTGDNEQFF
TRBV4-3,CASSQGQGGYTF
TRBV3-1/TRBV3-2,CASSQLRLAGAPYNEQFF
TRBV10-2,CASSVRPQGGNEKLFF
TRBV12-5,CASGYRNTEAFF
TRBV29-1,CSVGLAGVVNTQYF
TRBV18,CASSPPTGDVGTGELFF
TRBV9,CASSTMGRAVDEQFF
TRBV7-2,CASSPVGSGPYTF
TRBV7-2,CASTTGSGQGAKSYGYTF
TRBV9,CASSVEGLAGDTDTQYF
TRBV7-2,CASRTGTQGSHEQYF
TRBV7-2,CASSLAGTSGGQEQYF
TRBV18,CASSFGQGSSYEQYF
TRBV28,CASTRGGTGGNEQYF
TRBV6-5,CASSQNRATEAFF
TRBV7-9,CASSPWDALGLGNTIYF
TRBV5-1,CASSDQRADTQYF
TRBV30,CAWSGGGSEKLFF
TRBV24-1,CATSSLSLGTSSINAYGYTF
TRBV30,CAWSRIRDRVITGELFF
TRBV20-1,CSASRPGTSSYEQYF
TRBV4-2,CASSQDLDYGYTF
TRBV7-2,CASSRAGTALGGYGYTF
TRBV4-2,CASSQEVDQGFRNSPLHF
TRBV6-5,CASSSDRADTEAFF
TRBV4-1,CASSQPTTGQSEAFF
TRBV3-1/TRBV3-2,CASTWIGTSGEQFF
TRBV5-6,CASSSARSSYNSPLHF
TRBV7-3,CASSYSGYTDTQYF
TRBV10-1,CASRLTGLCSYGYTF
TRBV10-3,CAIRRETRRRSYEQYF
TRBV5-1,CASALGADTEAFF
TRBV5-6,CASTQGYGYTF
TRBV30,CAWSTGTANEKLFF